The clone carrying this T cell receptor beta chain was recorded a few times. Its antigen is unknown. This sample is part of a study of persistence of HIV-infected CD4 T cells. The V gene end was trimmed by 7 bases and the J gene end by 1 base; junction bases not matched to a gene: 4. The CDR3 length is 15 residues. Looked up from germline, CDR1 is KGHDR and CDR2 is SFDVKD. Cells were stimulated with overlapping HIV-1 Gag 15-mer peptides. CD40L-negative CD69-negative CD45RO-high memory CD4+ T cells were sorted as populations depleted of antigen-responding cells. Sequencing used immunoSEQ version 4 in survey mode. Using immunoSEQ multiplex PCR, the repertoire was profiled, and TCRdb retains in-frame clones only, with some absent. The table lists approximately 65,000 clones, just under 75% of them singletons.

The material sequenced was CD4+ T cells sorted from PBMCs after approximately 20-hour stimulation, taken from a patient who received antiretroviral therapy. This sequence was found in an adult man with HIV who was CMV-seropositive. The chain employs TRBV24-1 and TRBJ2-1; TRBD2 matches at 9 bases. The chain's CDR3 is CATRASGTSYNEQFF. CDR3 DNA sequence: TGTGCCACCAGGGCTAGCGGGACGTCCTACAATGAGCAGTTCTTC.